The sequence of this T cell receptor (delta chain) was determined in a study of gamma-delta T cells after stem cell transplantation. TCRdb reprocessed the RT-PCR reads through CATT. Of about 6,500 delta-chain clones in the sample, approximately 25% were seen once. The CDR3 is 26 residues long. V was pared by 4 bases and J by 1 base, with 33 bases of the junction left unmatched. Germline CDR1 is TSWWSYY and CDR2 is QGS. The sequencing input was gamma-delta T cells. The receptor was isolated from a human donor. It is not recorded whose cells these are; they may come from a transplant donor. The chain carries TRDV1 and TRDJ1; 13 bases fit TRDD3. This CDR3 is CALGGIPFLPSILGDTLNTGTDKLIF. The CDR3, as DNA: TGTGCTCTTGGGGGGATTCCCTTCCTACCCTCTATACTGGGGGATACGCTTAACACCGGCACCGATAAACTCATCTTT.